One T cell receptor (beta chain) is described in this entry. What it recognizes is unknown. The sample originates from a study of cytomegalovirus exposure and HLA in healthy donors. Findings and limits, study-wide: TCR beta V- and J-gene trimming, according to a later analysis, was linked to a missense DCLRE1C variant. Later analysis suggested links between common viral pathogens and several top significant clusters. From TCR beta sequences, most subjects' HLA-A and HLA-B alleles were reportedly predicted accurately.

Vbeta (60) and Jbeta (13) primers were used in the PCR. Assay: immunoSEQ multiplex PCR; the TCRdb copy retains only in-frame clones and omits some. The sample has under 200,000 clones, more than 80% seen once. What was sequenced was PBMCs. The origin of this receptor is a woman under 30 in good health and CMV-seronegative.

CDR3 bases: TGTGCCAGTAGTATCACACCAGTTGAAAAACTGTTTTTT. It codes for CASSITPVEKLFF. This chain uses TRBV19 with TRBJ1-4; no definite D call. The CDR3 is made up of 13 amino acids. The V gene lost 3 bases and the J gene lost 7 bases, with 9 bases spanning the gap. CDR1 is LNHDA and CDR2 is SQIVND in the germline V gene (reference sequence).